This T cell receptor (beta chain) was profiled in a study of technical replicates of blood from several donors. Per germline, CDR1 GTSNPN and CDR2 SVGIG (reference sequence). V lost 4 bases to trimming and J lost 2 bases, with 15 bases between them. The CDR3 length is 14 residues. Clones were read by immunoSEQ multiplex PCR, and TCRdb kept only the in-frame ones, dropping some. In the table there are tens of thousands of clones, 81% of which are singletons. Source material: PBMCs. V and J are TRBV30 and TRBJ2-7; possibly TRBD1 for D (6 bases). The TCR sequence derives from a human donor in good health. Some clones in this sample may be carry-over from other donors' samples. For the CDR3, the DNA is TGTGCCTGGACGAGGTCTCAGGGGCCCTACGAGCAGTACTTC. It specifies CAWTRSQGPYEQYF.